A single sample is the source of the 8 T cell receptor beta chains below, sequenced in a study of blood T cell repertoires in COVID-19. Data came from immunoSEQ multiplex PCR; TCRdb stores just in-frame clones and leaves some out. The sample shows about 200,000 clones, about 88% of them seen only once. The sequenced sample consisted of peripheral blood. The source of these receptors is a woman aged 80 or over with acute or convalescent COVID-19.

The chain has TRBV2 and TRBJ1-2; D remains ambiguous. There are 16 residues in the CDR3. Germline CDR1 and CDR2: SNHLY and FYNNEI. Between the trimmed V and J ends, which lost 6 bases and 4 bases, there was a span of 21 bases. The CDR3 coding sequence is TGTGCCAGCAGCCCCGGGCGGAGGGAGCTATTCTATGGCTACACCTTC. This sequence encodes CASSPGRRELFYGYTF.

V usage is TRBV18 and J usage is TRBJ2-6, with D possibly TRBD1 on 5 matching bases. V lost 6 bases and J lost 0, with 15 bases in between. CDR1 and CDR2 from the germline V gene are KGHSH and LQKENI. The CDR3 consists of 17 residues. CDR3 sequence (DNA): TGTGCCAGCTCTGAGCAGGGTCCTAGCTCTGGGGCCAACGTCCTGACTTTC. It codes for CASSEQGPSSGANVLTF.

The chain employs TRBV7-9 and TRBJ2-1; 11 bases are a match to TRBD2. Germline V gene sequence: CDR1 SEHNR, CDR2 FQNEAQ (reference sequence). The CDR3 contains 15 residues. V shed 5 bases and J 4 bases; nucleotides not matched to a gene: 4. The CDR3 coding sequence is TGTGCCAGCAGCGTACTAGCGGGAGCTTACAATGAGCAGTTCTTC. This encodes CASSVLAGAYNEQFF. The full variable domain, with the rest looked up from reference TRBV7-9 and TRBJ2-1, is DTGVSQNPRHKITKRGQNVTFRCDPISEHNRLYWYRQTLGQGPEFLTYFQNEAQLEKSRLLSDRFSAERPKGSFSTLEIQRTEQGDSAMYLCASSVLAGAYNEQFFGPGTRLTVL.

The chain is built from TRBV7-8 and TRBJ1-1; D is unresolved. The CDR3 runs to 16 residues. Between the trimmed V and J ends, which lost 1 base and 4 bases, there was a span of 16 bases. Looked up from germline, CDR1 is SGHVS and CDR2 is FQNEAQ. CDR3 amino acids: CASSLEFMDLGTEAFF. CDR3 coding DNA: TGTGCCAGCAGCTTAGAGTTCATGGACTTGGGCACTGAAGCTTTCTTT. The complete variable domain, with remaining parts taken from reference TRBV7-8 and TRBJ1-1, reads GAGVSQSPRYKVAKRGQDVALRCDPISGHVSLFWYQQALGQGPEFLTYFQNEAQLDKSGLPSDRFFAERPEGSVSTLKIQRTQQEDSAVYLCASSLEFMDLGTEAFFGQGTRLTVV.

The rearrangement uses TRBV4-3 and TRBJ1-1; 8 nucleotides line up with TRBD1. Germline V gives CDR1 LGHNA, CDR2 YSLEER. The CDR3 runs 15 residues. V was clipped by 0 bases and J by 7 bases; unmatched bases: 7. The CDR3 loop reads CASSQDGQGSGEAFF. CDR3 nucleotides: TGCGCCAGCAGCCAAGATGGACAGGGAAGCGGTGAAGCTTTCTTT.

The CDR3 spells CASTLQGWGDGYTF. Here the CDR3 DNA reads TGTGCCAGCACCCTACAAGGGTGGGGCGATGGCTACACCTTC. The gene calls are TRBV7-8 and TRBJ1-2, with D possibly TRBD1 on 5 matching bases. The CDR3 is 14 residues long. CDR1 and CDR2 from the germline V gene are SGHVS and FQNEAQ. With 7 bases removed from V and 6 bases from J, the gap between germline ends came to 18 bases. Together with reference TRBV7-8 and TRBJ1-2, the CDR3 gives the full variable domain: GAGVSQSPRYKVAKRGQDVALRCDPISGHVSLFWYQQALGQGPEFLTYFQNEAQLDKSGLPSDRFFAERPEGSVSTLKIQRTQQEDSAVYLCASTLQGWGDGYTFGSGTRLTVV.

This chain uses TRBV11-2 with TRBJ2-3; TRBD2 matches 7 bases. The CDR3 loop spans 13 amino acids. Per the germline V gene, CDR1 is SGHAT and CDR2 is FQNNGV. The J segment lost 5 bases and the V segment lost 3 bases, leaving 2 bases of the junction unmatched. CDR3: CASSFRGEDTQYF. The DNA of the CDR3 is TGTGCCAGCAGCTTCCGGGGGGAAGATACGCAGTATTTT. Combining the CDR3 with reference TRBV11-2 and TRBJ2-3 gives the whole variable domain EAGVAQSPRYKIIEKRQSVAFWCNPISGHATLYWYQQILGQGPKLLIQFQNNGVVDDSQLPKDRFSAERLKGVDSTLKIQPAKLEDSAVYLCASSFRGEDTQYFGPGTRLTVL.

The V and J genes are TRBV18 and TRBJ1-1; D gene uncertain. This CDR3 comprises 13 residues. V lost 6 bases, J lost 0 bases, and 8 bases lay in between. From germline, CDR1 is KGHSH and CDR2 LQKENI. CDR3 bases: TGTGCCAGCTCGGCCGAGGTGAACACTGAAGCTTTCTTT. This gives the protein CASSAEVNTEAFF.